Listed below are T cell receptor beta chains from one sample, sequenced in a study of shared T cell receptors in the human thymus. The assay was immunoSEQ multiplex PCR, and TCRdb's table has in-frame clones only and misses some. The top ten clones hold 0.0095% to 0.011% of a sample with 720,000 or so clones, 80% to 90% of them seen once. These data are also associated with another study on human thymus T cells.

The sequencing input was thymocytes. All receptors come from a girl under three years old with a congenital heart defect. Both conserved end residues are part of each CDR3. Each record gives: V gene, clone size, CDR3 protein. Not all rows give a size; the values are once, few, many and, for expanded clones, a class.

V: TRBV28; size: -; CDR3: CASSLTRGRENTEAFF
V: TRBV5-4; size: -; CDR3: CASSLPDTYNSPLHF
V: TRBV15; size: few; CDR3: CATSLYRGNSPLHF
V: TRBV28; size: -; CDR3: CASSPESGTVIDSPLHF
V: TRBV5-4; size: few; CDR3: CASSHPHRGLSTEAFF
V: TRBV6-1; size: -; CDR3: CASRPTDRVGYEQYF
V: TRBV7-2; size: -; CDR3: CASSSICREGVVHGYTF
V: TRBV14; size: -; CDR3: CASSQGQDNEQFF
V: TRBV15; size: -; CDR3: CATSRDKGGNTEAFF
V: TRBV11-2; size: -; CDR3: CASSRDSAYPSSGNTIYF
V: TRBV19; size: -; CDR3: CASSTRDRGSNYEQYF